This TCR beta chain was observed in a study of blood T cell repertoires in COVID-19 (TCRdb year 2020). Regarding the research as a whole: Collaborator samples came from the United States, Italy and Spain and covered acute and convalescent phases of COVID-19. The samples were drawn from the first 160 participants of the ongoing ImmuneRACE study and from 950 to 1,500 subjects provided by 6 global collaborators. A de-identified subject ID, COVID-19 status, age in years and sex were almost always included in the sample metadata. The prospective study material was composed of cDNA or gDNA derived from T cells, B-cell-depleted T cells, or PBMCs. Where HLA class I and class II types were available, the types were taken from metadata supplied by the sample provider, not from assay-based typing. A freely available public database, intended as a resource for researchers studying the immune response to SARS-CoV-2, is where the repertoires were released. Subjects who had been exposed to COVID-19, were actively infected with it, or had recovered from it provided the deeply sampled blood TCRbeta repertoires that made up the dataset. Here is what the overall study found, with its caveats: The amount of clinical and demographic metadata varied by source and participant and was provided uncurated.

Comment on this clone: Its recognized antigen is unknown. There are no base qualities to consult, and no much larger clone falls within one base.

TCRbeta CDR3 regions were amplified from genomic DNA using the immunoSEQ Assay, a bias-controlled multiplex PCR. The source study handled its data this way. Nucleated cell counts per sample were estimated from amplification of reference gene primers within the assay. To quantify the absolute abundance of each unique TCRbeta CDR3 rearrangement, sequence reads were collapsed and filtered. For each sample, productive Simpson clonality was calculated by taking the square root of Simpson's diversity index across productive rearrangements. TCRdb stores this immuneACCESS table with in-frame sequences only. Part of the clones is absent; in the studies checked, under half of the shortfall reflects unresolved V genes, and no reason is known for the rest. The V and J calls and the clone size are those of that table, but D and trimming were determined from the DNA. For this sample the table gives 200,000 to 250,000 clones, of which 90% were detected only once. About 15% of the sample rests with the top ten.

Participants in the prospective study were aged roughly 18 to 89 years, lived in 20 to 25 United States geographic areas, and enrolled through a virtual design. In the prospective study, cohorts were assigned on the basis of participant-reported clinical history obtained from a screening survey and a study questionnaire. Exposed participants had been in contact with someone with a PCR-confirmed or clinician-diagnosed COVID-19 case within 2 weeks of study entry. In the prospective study, mobile phlebotomists collected whole blood, serum and a nasopharyngeal or oropharyngeal swab from each participant. Prospective study participants could optionally give additional blood draws and questionnaires over an approximately two-month period. Prospective study blood samples were shipped either frozen or at room temperature before DNA extraction. Sequences SGHDT (CDR1) and YYEEEE (CDR2) are obtained from the germline V gene. There are 17 amino acids in the CDR3, from cysteine to phenylalanine inclusive. Of the read, only the CDR3 DNA is kept; its 51 bases are in frame from base 1. Compared with germline, V lacks 4 bases and J lacks 2 bases; bases without a gene match: 14.

Sequencing was done on a sample of PBMCs or T cells enriched from blood (not recorded which). The clonotype was recovered from a man aged 25-40 years who had been exposed to COVID-19. This chain is built from TRBV5-6 and TRBJ2-7; 8 central nucleotides agree with TRBD1. The bases read TGTGCCAGCAGCCCATTCCGACAGGGGACATTTACCTACGAGCAGTACTTC. It codes for CASSPFRQGTFTYEQYF.